This T cell receptor beta chain derives from a study of vaccination effects on CD4 cells after COVID-19. Here immunoSEQ multiplex PCR was the method, and the copy in TCRdb shows in-frame clones only, minus some. The data contain around 60,000 clones, more than 70% of them singletons. Germline-derived CDR1 and CDR2 are MNHEY and SVGAGI. This CDR3 contains 16 residues. Trimming left V 4 bases short and J 3 bases short, with 17 bases between. ViraFEST used viral peptide pools to expand antigen-specific CD4+ T cells before sequencing. Investigators separated out CD4+ T cells once 9 to 11 days of culture had passed. Vaccinated participants had no history of SARS-CoV-2 infection and tested negative for nucleocapsid antibodies. IL-2 medium was substituted for half the medium on days 3 and 7. Whole-study findings and limits: A shortage of convalescent patients and an absence of early post-infection timepoints characterized the study.

On this clone itself: Its target is unknown.

The rearrangement uses TRBV6-5 and TRBJ2-3, with a tentative D call TRBD2 (6 bases). The source material was CD4+ T cells from PBMCs cultured with HCoV-NL63 spike peptides, sampled before COVID-19 vaccination. This sequence was found in a human donor who received a COVID-19 vaccine. In nucleotides, the CDR3 is TGTGCCAGCAGTTTAACCCCGGGAGAGGGGACAGATACGCAGTATTTT. This sequence encodes CASSLTPGEGTDTQYF.